The present TCR beta chain was sequenced within a study of blood T cells in healthy people across ages. The study, taken as a whole, reports: There was no known CMV status for donors, so expanded clonotype changes were possibly confounded.

The sample holds a few counts of this clonotype. Its antigen is currently unknown. Then a second PCR, running roughly 7 to 11 cycles, was carried out with a sample-barcoded 5' primer and a J-beta primer mix. All cDNA molecules were each tagged by a template-switch adaptor with 12 random nucleotides. Researchers report that each sample yielded at least 2.5 million CDR3-containing paired-end reads. TCRdb ran MiXCR on the 5' RACE reads and lists one entry per CDR3 protein. The table records around 800,000 distinct CDR3 sequences, roughly 25% of them present only once. The germline gives CDR1 DFQATT, CDR2 SNEGSKA (reference sequence). Trimming cost V 1 base and J 3 bases; bases outside gene matches: 6. This CDR3 is built from 16 residues. Collection of approximately 9.3 milliliters of peripheral blood was performed for each donor. These same data were also listed under a study on T cells of mothers and their children.

The chain has TRBV20-1 and TRBJ2-1; 10 nucleotides agree with TRBD2. Source material: blood. This TCR was recovered from a boy younger than 18 in good health. The CDR3 DNA reads TGCAGTGCTAGAGGGCTAGCGGGGGCCTACTACAATGAGCAGTTCTTC. This codes for CSARGLAGAYYNEQFF.